These T cell receptor beta chains were read from a single sample in a study of cytomegalovirus exposure and HLA in healthy donors. Clones were read by immunoSEQ multiplex PCR, and TCRdb kept only the in-frame ones, dropping some. Of approximately 100,000 clones in the sample, more than 80% were seen once. The sequencing input was PBMCs. The receptor source for this set is a man in his thirties or forties in good health and CMV-seronegative. The CDR3 runs from the conserved cysteine through the conserved F or W. The order of the fields is CDR3 length, J gene, D gene, clone size, V gene, CDR3 protein, CDR3 DNA. The D gene is left open where the match is weak. Part of the rows lack a size; the others show once, few, many or a class for expanded clones.

18 TRBJ2-4 TRBD2 . TRBV5-6 CASSPLGASGSAKNIQYF TGTGCCAGCAGCCCCCTGGGGGCTAGCGGGAGTGCCAAAAACATTCAGTACTTC
14 TRBJ1-4 . . TRBV5-4 CASSAGFTNEKLFF TGTGCCAGCAGCGCAGGGTTCACTAATGAAAAACTGTTTTTT
17 TRBJ2-6 TRBD1 . TRBV5-1 CASSLTGASSGANVLTF TGCGCCAGCAGCTTGACAGGGGCAAGCTCTGGGGCCAACGTCCTGACTTTC
13 TRBJ2-2 . . TRBV28 CASSFVNTGELFF TGTGCCAGCAGTTTCGTAAACACCGGGGAGCTGTTTTTT
15 TRBJ1-2 TRBD1 . TRBV6-5 CASSYSETGFYGYTF TGTGCCAGCAGTTACTCAGAGACAGGGTTCTATGGCTACACCTTC
15 TRBJ1-5 TRBD1 . TRBV7-2 CASSWTGDSIQPQHF TGTGCCAGCAGCTGGACAGGGGATAGTATTCAGCCCCAGCATTTT
15 TRBJ2-1 TRBD2 . TRBV16 CASSSPGTSYNEQFF TGTGCCAGCAGCTCCCCGGGGACTAGCTACAATGAGCAGTTCTTC
13 TRBJ1-1 TRBD1 . TRBV11-2 CASSTDRGAEAFF TGTGCCAGCAGCACGGACAGGGGCGCTGAAGCTTTCTTT
12 TRBJ2-7 . . TRBV13 CASSLGGKEQYF TGTGCCAGCAGCTTAGGCGGGAAGGAGCAGTACTTC
17 TRBJ2-5 . once TRBV5-1 CASSLGGVTSELETQYF TGCGCCAGCAGCTTGGGGGGTGTGACTAGTGAATTGGAGACCCAGTACTTC
13 TRBJ1-2 . . TRBV29-1 CSVPTRANYGYTF TGCAGCGTTCCTACGAGGGCTAACTATGGCTACACCTTC
14 TRBJ2-7 TRBD1 . TRBV6-5 CASSYAQGAREQYF TGTGCCAGCAGTTACGCCCAGGGGGCGAGGGAGCAGTACTTC
12 TRBJ1-2 . . TRBV28 CASSYQYVGYTF TGTGCCAGCAGTTATCAGTACGTTGGCTACACCTTC
15 TRBJ2-2 . once TRBV5-1 CASSLTRENTGELFF TGCGCCAGCAGCTTAACGAGGGAGAACACCGGGGAGCTGTTTTTT
16 TRBJ2-2 TRBD1 . TRBV7-2 CASSPQGAQNTGELFF TGTGCCAGCAGCCCCCAGGGGGCGCAGAACACCGGGGAGCTGTTTTTT
18 TRBJ2-5 TRBD2 . TRBV9 CASSASSGGANSPRTQYF TGTGCCAGCAGCGCATCTAGCGGTGGGGCCAATAGCCCAAGGACCCAGTACTTC
15 TRBJ2-3 . . TRBV5-4 CASSLAGSGTDTQYF TGTGCCAGCAGCTTAGCCGGTAGCGGTACAGATACGCAGTATTTT
16 TRBJ2-7 TRBD1 . TRBV28 CASSLYSDRGAYEQYF TGTGCCAGCAGTTTATACTCGGACAGGGGAGCCTACGAGCAGTACTTC
16 TRBJ2-1 TRBD2 . TRBV5-4 CASSLRREASYNEQFF TGTGCCAGCAGCTTGAGGCGGGAGGCTTCCTACAATGAGCAGTTCTTC
16 TRBJ2-1 TRBD2 . TRBV7-9 CASTTAGASGYNEQFF TGTGCCAGCACCACGGCCGGGGCTAGCGGCTACAATGAGCAGTTCTTC
12 TRBJ2-7 . . TRBV5-6 CASGSGTYEQYF TGTGCCAGCGGATCCGGGACCTACGAGCAGTACTTC
15 TRBJ1-5 TRBD1 . TRBV7-9 CASSPGQGVFQPQHF TGTGCCAGCAGTCCCGGCCAGGGGGTATTTCAGCCCCAGCATTTT
16 TRBJ2-7 . . TRBV11-2 CASSLAPGPGTYEQYF TGTGCCAGCAGCTTAGCCCCGGGACCAGGGACATACGAGCAGTACTTC
14 TRBJ2-7 TRBD2 . TRBV27 CASSYGGGSYEQYF TGTGCCAGCAGTTATGGCGGGGGATCCTACGAGCAGTACTTC
14 TRBJ2-7 . . TRBV27 CASSYRVGSKGQYF TGTGCCAGCAGTTACAGGGTGGGGTCAAAGGGGCAGTACTTC
14 TRBJ2-5 . . TRBV4-2 CASSPDSYQETQYF TGTGCCAGCAGCCCGGACAGCTACCAAGAGACCCAGTACTTC
14 TRBJ1-4 TRBD1 once TRBV5-1 CASSGGTGEEKLFF TGCGCCAGCAGCGGCGGGACAGGGGAGGAAAAACTGTTTTTT
17 TRBJ2-2 . . TRBV7-7 CASSPSLVIPPTGELFF TGTGCTAGCAGCCCTAGTTTGGTAATCCCACCCACCGGGGAGCTGTTTTTT
15 TRBJ1-4 . . TRBV18 CASSSDSTGGEKLFF TGTGCCAGCTCATCCGACTCCACAGGCGGTGAAAAACTGTTTTTT
14 TRBJ2-7 . . TRBV30 CAWSVGGFSYEQYF TGTGCCTGGAGTGTTGGCGGCTTCTCCTACGAGCAGTACTTC
13 TRBJ2-3 . once TRBV6-1 CASRAQGEDTQYF TGTGCCAGCAGAGCACAGGGTGAAGATACGCAGTATTTT
14 TRBJ2-1 TRBD2 . TRBV5-1 CASSLGGSGDEQFF TGCGCCAGCAGCTTGGGCGGGAGCGGAGATGAGCAGTTCTTC
12 TRBJ2-7 . . TRBV29-1 CSVGGPSYEQYF TGCAGCGTTGGGGGGCCTAGCTACGAGCAGTACTTC
13 TRBJ2-7 . . TRBV6-5 CASSLSGAYEQYF TGTGCCAGCAGTTTGTCCGGGGCCTACGAGCAGTACTTC
14 TRBJ1-4 . few TRBV2 CASRIDSPNEKLFF TGTGCCAGCAGGATCGACAGCCCAAATGAAAAACTGTTTTTT
15 TRBJ1-1 TRBD1 . TRBV2 CASSAGGQVNTEAFF TGTGCCAGCAGTGCTGGAGGACAGGTGAACACTGAAGCTTTCTTT
13 TRBJ1-2 TRBD1 . TRBV19 CASSVGDSYGYTF TGTGCCAGTAGTGTCGGGGACAGCTATGGCTACACCTTC
14 TRBJ2-7 TRBD2 . TRBV27 CASSLSRTGTSLHF TGTGCCAGCAGTTTATCCCGAACCGGGACTAGCCTCCACTTC
17 TRBJ2-2 . . TRBV9 CASSDRDSVGFAGELFF TGTGCCAGCAGCGACCGGGACTCCGTTGGTTTCGCCGGGGAGCTGTTTTTT
16 TRBJ2-1 TRBD1 . TRBV2 CASTERGTGWVGEQFF TGTGCCAGCACTGAGAGAGGGACAGGATGGGTCGGGGAGCAGTTCTTC
13 TRBJ2-5 TRBD1 . TRBV28 CASSSTGAETQYF TGTGCCAGCAGTTCGACAGGGGCTGAGACCCAGTACTTC
14 TRBJ2-2 TRBD2 once TRBV6-5 CASNPSGATGELFF TGTGCCAGCAACCCTAGCGGGGCTACCGGGGAGCTGTTTTTT
13 TRBJ2-5 . . TRBV11-2 CASSFGGRETQYF TGTGCCAGCAGCTTCGGGGGTAGGGAGACCCAGTACTTC
17 TRBJ2-7 TRBD2 . TRBV13 CASSLAPTSGGAYEQYF TGTGCCAGCAGCTTAGCCCCCACTAGCGGGGGTGCCTACGAGCAGTACTTC
15 TRBJ1-4 TRBD1 . TRBV5-1 CASSLAPGGNEKLFF TGCGCCAGCAGCCTGGCCCCAGGGGGTAATGAAAAACTGTTTTTT
17 TRBJ2-1 TRBD2 . TRBV14 CASSPLSGSTSYNEQFF TGTGCCAGCAGTCCACTCAGCGGGAGTACTTCCTACAATGAGCAGTTCTTC
16 TRBJ2-7 TRBD2 . TRBV19 CASSKGLAGASYEQYF TGTGCCAGTAGTAAGGGACTAGCGGGAGCATCCTACGAGCAGTACTTC
13 TRBJ2-1 TRBD2 . TRBV6-6 CASRGSGRGEQFF TGTGCCAGCAGGGGTAGCGGGAGAGGGGAGCAGTTCTTC
16 TRBJ2-1 . . TRBV11-2 CASSFRVSRLYNEQFF TGTGCCAGCAGCTTTCGAGTGAGCAGGCTTTACAATGAGCAGTTCTTC
21 TRBJ2-2 TRBD2 . TRBV5-1 CASSLKPWRGLAGGQTGELFF TGCGCCAGCAGCTTGAAGCCTTGGCGAGGACTAGCGGGAGGGCAGACCGGGGAGCTGTTTTTT
15 TRBJ2-1 . once TRBV6-6 CASSPPRSEYNEQFF TGTGCCAGCAGTCCCCCCAGGTCCGAATACAATGAGCAGTTCTTC
14 TRBJ2-1 . . TRBV27 CASSALNEENEQFF TGTGCCAGCAGTGCCCTCAACGAGGAGAATGAGCAGTTCTTC
17 TRBJ2-7 . once TRBV2 CASSGEGKRPPRGEQYF TGTGCCAGCAGTGGTGAGGGGAAGCGGCCCCCTCGGGGGGAGCAGTACTTC
14 TRBJ2-1 TRBD2 . TRBV7-3 CASSYAGGQERQFF TGTGCCAGCAGCTATGCGGGGGGTCAGGAGAGGCAGTTCTTC
14 TRBJ2-5 TRBD1 once TRBV5-4 CASSRTGGEKTQYF TGTGCCAGCAGCCGGACAGGGGGCGAAAAGACCCAGTACTTC
16 TRBJ2-7 TRBD2 . TRBV27 CASSLSRGTSSYEQYF TGTGCCAGCAGTTTATCGAGGGGGACTAGTTCCTACGAGCAGTACTTC